This TCR beta chain stems from a study of preoperative IRX-2 immunotherapy in early breast cancer. V gave up 5 bases and J gave up 4 bases, with 15 bases separating them. CDR1 is SSHAT and CDR2 is FNYEAQ in the germline V gene (reference sequence). The CDR3 contains 14 residues. Indicated treatment: preoperative locoregional IRX-2 cytokine immunotherapy. Preoperative locoregional IRX-2 cytokine immunotherapy was tested in the phase Ib source study. Sequencing used immunoSEQ multiplex PCR; TCRdb keeps in-frame clones, though not all of them. The sample holds some 42,000 clones, 75% to 85% seen once. The V call is TRBV7-7, the J call TRBJ2-7, with D maybe TRBD2 (5 bases). This clonotype originated in a human donor with breast cancer. This specimen consisted of lymph node tissue, obtained after IRX-2 immunotherapy. CDR3 protein: CASSRDLNPYEQYF. CDR3 coding DNA: TGTGCCAGCAGCCGGGATTTGAACCCTTACGAGCAGTACTTC.